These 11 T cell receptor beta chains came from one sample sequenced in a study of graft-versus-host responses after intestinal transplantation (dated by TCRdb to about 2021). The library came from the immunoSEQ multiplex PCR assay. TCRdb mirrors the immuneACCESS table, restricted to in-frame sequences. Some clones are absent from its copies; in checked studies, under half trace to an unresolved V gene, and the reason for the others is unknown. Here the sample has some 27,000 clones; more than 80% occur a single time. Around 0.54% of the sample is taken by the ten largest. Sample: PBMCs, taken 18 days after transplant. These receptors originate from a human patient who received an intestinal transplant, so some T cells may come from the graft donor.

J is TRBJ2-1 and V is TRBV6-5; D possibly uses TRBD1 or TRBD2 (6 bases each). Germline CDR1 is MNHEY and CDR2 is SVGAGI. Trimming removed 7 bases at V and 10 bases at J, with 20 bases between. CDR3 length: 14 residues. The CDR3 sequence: CASKTGRSTMEQFF. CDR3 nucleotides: TGTGCCAGCAAAACAGGGAGGTCTACAATGGAGCAGTTCTTC.

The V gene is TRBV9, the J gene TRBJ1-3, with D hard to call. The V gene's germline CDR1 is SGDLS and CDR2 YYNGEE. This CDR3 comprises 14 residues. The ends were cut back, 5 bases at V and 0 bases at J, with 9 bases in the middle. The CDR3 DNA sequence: TGTGCCAGCAGTAATGGAAACTCTGGAAACACCATATATTTT. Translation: CASSNGNSGNTIYF.

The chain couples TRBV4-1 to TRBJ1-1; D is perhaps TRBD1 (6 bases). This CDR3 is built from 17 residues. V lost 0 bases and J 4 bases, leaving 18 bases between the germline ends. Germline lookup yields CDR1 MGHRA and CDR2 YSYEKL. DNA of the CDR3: TGCGCCAGCAGCCAAGATCCCCCGGTGGGGGCGCCCACTGAAGCTTTCTTT. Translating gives CASSQDPPVGAPTEAFF.

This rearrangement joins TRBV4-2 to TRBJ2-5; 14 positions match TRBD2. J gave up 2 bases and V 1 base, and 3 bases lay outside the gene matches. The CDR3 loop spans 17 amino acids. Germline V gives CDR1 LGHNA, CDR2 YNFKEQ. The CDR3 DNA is TGTGCCAGCAGCCAAGGGGGACTAGCGGGGGTGCAAGAGACCCAGTACTTC. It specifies CASSQGGLAGVQETQYF.

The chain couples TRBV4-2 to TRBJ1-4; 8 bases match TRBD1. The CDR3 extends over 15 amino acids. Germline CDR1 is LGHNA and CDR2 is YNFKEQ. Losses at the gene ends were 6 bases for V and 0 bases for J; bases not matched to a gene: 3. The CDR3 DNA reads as TGTGCCAGCAGGGACAGGGCTACAACTAATGAAAAACTGTTTTTT. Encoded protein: CASRDRATTNEKLFF.

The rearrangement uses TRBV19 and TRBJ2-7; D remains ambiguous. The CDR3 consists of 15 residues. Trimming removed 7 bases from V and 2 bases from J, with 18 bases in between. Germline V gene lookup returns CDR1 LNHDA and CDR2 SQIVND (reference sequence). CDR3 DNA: TGTGCCAGTATTCCCGCCGGAACGCACGCCTACGAGCAGTACTTC. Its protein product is CASIPAGTHAYEQYF.

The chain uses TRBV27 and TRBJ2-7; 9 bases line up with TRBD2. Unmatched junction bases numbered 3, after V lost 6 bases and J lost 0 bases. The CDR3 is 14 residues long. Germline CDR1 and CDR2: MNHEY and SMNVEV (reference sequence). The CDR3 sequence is CASRAGGTSYEQYF. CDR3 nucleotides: TGTGCCAGCAGGGCGGGGGGGACCTCCTACGAGCAGTACTTC.

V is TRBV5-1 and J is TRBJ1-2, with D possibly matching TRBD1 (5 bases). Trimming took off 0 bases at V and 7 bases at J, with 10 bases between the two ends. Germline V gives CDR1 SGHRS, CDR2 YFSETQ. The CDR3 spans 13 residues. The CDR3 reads CASSLGQGTGYTF. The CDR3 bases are TGCGCCAGCAGCTTGGGGCAGGGAACTGGCTACACCTTC.

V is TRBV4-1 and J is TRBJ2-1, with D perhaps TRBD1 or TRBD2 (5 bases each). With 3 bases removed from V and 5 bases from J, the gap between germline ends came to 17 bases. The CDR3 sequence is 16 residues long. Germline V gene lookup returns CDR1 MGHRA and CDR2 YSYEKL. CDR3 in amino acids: CASSHPGRSHHNEQFF. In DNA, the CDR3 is TGCGCCAGCAGCCACCCGGGACGGAGCCACCACAATGAGCAGTTCTTC.

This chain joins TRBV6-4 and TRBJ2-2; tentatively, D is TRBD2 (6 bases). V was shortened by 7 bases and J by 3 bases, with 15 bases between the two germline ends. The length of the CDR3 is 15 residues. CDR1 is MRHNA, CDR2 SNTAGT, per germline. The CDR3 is CASTRKRADTGELFF. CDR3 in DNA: TGTGCCAGCACACGAAAGCGGGCGGACACCGGGGAGCTGTTTTTT.

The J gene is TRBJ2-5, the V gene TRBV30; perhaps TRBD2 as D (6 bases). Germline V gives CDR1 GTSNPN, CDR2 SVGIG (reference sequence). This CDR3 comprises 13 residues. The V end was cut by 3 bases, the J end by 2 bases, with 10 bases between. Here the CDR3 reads CAWRTRLQETQYF. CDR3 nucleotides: TGTGCCTGGAGGACTAGGCTACAAGAGACCCAGTACTTC.